Below are 9 T cell receptor beta chains sequenced from a single sample in a study of cytomegalovirus exposure and HLA in healthy donors. Both 60 Vbeta primers and 13 Jbeta primers went into the PCR. This table comes from immunoSEQ multiplex PCR, and its TCRdb copy is limited to in-frame clones, with some not included. This sample has about 130,000 clones; roughly 75% occur once, and the top ten carry 0.95% to 1.5%. The source material was PBMCs. All receptors derive from a female donor in good health and CMV-seronegative.

A word on this clone: The sample contains more than one DNA sequence encoding this CDR3. Written as DNA, the CDR3 is TGTGCCAGCTCACCCCGGACTAGCGGGAACAATGAGCAGTTCTTC. Amino acid sequence: CASSPRTSGNNEQFF. The J gene is TRBJ2-1, the V gene TRBV18, with 12 bases matching TRBD2. The CDR3 contains 15 residues. With V trimmed by 3 bases and J by 5 bases, 2 bases remained unmatched. Germline V gene data show CDR1 as KGHSH and CDR2 as LQKENI. Using reference TRBV18 and TRBJ2-1 for the parts outside the CDR3, the full variable domain is NAGVMQNPRHLVRRRGQEARLRCSPMKGHSHVYWYRQLPEEGLKFMVYLQKENIIDESGMPKERFSAEFPKEGPSILRIQQVVRGDSAAYFCASSPRTSGNNEQFFGPGTRLTVL.

The chain links TRBV6-1 to TRBJ1-5; weak D call: TRBD1 (5 bases). From germline, CDR1 is MNHNS and CDR2 SASEGT. V was trimmed by 8 bases and J by 9 bases, leaving 23 bases between them. The CDR3 has 15 residues. CDR3 loop: CASLGTSGGGGPQHF. The DNA of the CDR3 is TGTGCCAGCTTAGGGACTAGCGGGGGGGGAGGGCCCCAGCATTTT.

The genes are TRBV19 and TRBJ2-5; TRBD1 matches at 7 bases. CDR1 and CDR2 (germline): LNHDA, SQIVND (reference sequence). The V and J ends lost 5 bases and 5 bases, in that order; junction bases with no gene match: 5. The length of the CDR3 is 13 residues. CDR3 protein: CASSGTAQETQYF. Written as DNA, the CDR3 is TGTGCCAGTAGTGGGACAGCCCAGGAGACCCAGTACTTC.

V and J are TRBV2 and TRBJ2-1; TRBD1 agrees at 9 bases. Looked up from germline, CDR1 is SNHLY and CDR2 is FYNNEI. The V segment lost 6 bases and the J segment 3 bases; nucleotides outside the gene matches: 3. This CDR3 comprises 14 residues. CDR3: CASSVGQGYNEQFF. The CDR3 nucleotides are TGTGCCAGCAGCGTGGGACAGGGCTACAATGAGCAGTTCTTC.

The rearrangement links TRBV6-1 to TRBJ2-7; D is possibly TRBD1 (6 bases). Looked up from germline, CDR1 is MNHNS and CDR2 is SASEGT. This CDR3 has 14 amino acids. Trimming removed 5 bases at V and 4 bases at J, with 15 bases between. CDR3 nucleotides: TGTGCCAGCAGTCGGGAACAGGGCCCATACGAGCAGTACTTC. This codes for CASSREQGPYEQYF.

Remarks on this clone: At the DNA level, this CDR3 is encoded by other sequences in the same sample as well. The chain links TRBV18 to TRBJ2-7, with 10 bases lining up with TRBD1. The CDR3 spans 14 residues. V lost 3 bases, J lost 4 bases, and 3 bases stayed unmatched. Germline lookup yields CDR1 KGHSH and CDR2 LQKENI. The CDR3: CASSPGTGDYEQYF. For the CDR3, the DNA is TGTGCCAGCTCACCCGGGACAGGGGATTACGAGCAGTACTTC.

The rearrangement joins TRBV5-4 to TRBJ2-3; 7 positions match TRBD1. Losses at the gene ends were 3 bases for V and 2 bases for J; bases not matched to a gene: 9. This CDR3 has 16 residues. Germline V gene data show CDR1 as SGHNT and CDR2 as YYREEE (reference sequence). The CDR3 sequence: CASSSPKTGNTDTQYF. Written as DNA, the CDR3 is TGTGCCAGCAGCTCTCCCAAGACAGGGAACACAGATACGCAGTATTTT.

The genes are TRBV30 and TRBJ2-1, with a possible D match to TRBD1 (5 bases). The CDR3 is made up of 18 amino acids. Trimming pared 4 bases from V and 0 bases from J, leaving 22 bases between. CDR1 is GTSNPN, CDR2 SVGIG, per germline (reference sequence). The CDR3 reads CAWNPGRVTGFSYNEQFF. The CDR3 DNA is TGTGCCTGGAATCCAGGAAGAGTCACAGGCTTCTCCTACAATGAGCAGTTCTTC.

V and J are TRBV6-5 and TRBJ2-5; TRBD2 might be the D (7 bases). The J call could be wrong; TRBJ2-7 is a better fit for the DNA end. There are 11 residues in the CDR3. Per the germline V gene, CDR1 is MNHEY and CDR2 is SVGAGI. As DNA, the CDR3 is TGTGCCAGCAGGGGGGGGCACGAGCAGTACTTC. As protein: CASRGGHEQYF.